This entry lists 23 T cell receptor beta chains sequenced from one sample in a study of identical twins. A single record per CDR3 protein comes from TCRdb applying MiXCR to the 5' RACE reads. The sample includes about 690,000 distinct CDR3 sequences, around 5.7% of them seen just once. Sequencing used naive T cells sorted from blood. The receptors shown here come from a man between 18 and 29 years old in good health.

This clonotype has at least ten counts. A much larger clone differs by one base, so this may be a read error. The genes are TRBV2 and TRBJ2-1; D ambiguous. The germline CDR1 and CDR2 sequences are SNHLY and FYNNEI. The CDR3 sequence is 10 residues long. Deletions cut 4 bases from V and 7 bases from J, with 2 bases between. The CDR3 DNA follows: TGTGCCAGCAGTGTGAATGAGCAGTTCTTC. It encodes CASSVNEQFF.

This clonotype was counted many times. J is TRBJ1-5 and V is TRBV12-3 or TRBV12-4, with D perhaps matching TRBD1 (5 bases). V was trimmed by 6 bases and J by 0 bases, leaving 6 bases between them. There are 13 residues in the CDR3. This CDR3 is CASRGDSNQPQHF. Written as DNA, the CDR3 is TGTGCCAGCAGGGGGGATAGCAATCAGCCCCAGCATTTT.

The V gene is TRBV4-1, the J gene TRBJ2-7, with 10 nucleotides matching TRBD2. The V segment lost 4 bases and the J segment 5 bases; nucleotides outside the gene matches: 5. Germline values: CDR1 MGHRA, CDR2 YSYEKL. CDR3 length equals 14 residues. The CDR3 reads CASSPGLAVDEQYV. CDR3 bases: TGCGCCAGCAGCCCAGGACTAGCGGTTGACGAGCAGTACGTC.

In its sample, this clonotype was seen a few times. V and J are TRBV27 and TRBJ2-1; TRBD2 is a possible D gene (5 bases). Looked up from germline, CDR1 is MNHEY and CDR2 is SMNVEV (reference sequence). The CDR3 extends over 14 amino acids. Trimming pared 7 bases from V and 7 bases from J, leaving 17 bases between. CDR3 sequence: CASTAGLFGNEQFF. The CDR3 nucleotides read TGTGCCAGCACCGCCGGACTTTTTGGGAATGAGCAGTTCTTC.

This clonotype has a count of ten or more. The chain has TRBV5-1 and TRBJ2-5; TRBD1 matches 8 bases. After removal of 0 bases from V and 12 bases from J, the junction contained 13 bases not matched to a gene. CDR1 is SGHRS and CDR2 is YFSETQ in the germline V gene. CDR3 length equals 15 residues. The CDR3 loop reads CASSLGTDSGQGKYF. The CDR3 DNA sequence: TGCGCCAGCAGCTTGGGTACGGACAGCGGACAGGGAAAGTACTTC.

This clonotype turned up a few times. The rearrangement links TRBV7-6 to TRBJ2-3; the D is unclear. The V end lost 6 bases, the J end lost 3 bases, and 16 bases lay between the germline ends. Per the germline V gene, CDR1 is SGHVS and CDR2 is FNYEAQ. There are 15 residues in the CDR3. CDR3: CASSTSSGLTDTQYF. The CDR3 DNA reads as TGTGCCAGCAGTACCTCCTCTGGCCTGACAGATACGCAGTATTTT.

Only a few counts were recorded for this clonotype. The DNA for the CDR3 is TGCAGTGCTAGCCCCCGGACTAGCGGAGAAGAGACCCAGTACTTC. Amino acid sequence: CSASPRTSGEETQYF. The chain employs TRBV20-1 and TRBJ2-5; TRBD2 matches at 10 bases. The CDR3 runs 15 residues. Germline V gene lookup returns CDR1 DFQATT and CDR2 SNEGSKA (reference sequence). The junction had 7 bases not matched to a gene; V was cut back by 3 bases and J by 3 bases.

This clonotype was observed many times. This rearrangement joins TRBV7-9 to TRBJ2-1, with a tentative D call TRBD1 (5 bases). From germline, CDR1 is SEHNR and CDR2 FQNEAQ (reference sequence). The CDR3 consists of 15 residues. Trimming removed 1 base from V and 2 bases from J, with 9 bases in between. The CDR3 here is CASSLEGRTYNEQFF. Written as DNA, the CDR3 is TGTGCCAGCAGCTTAGAGGGGCGGACCTACAATGAGCAGTTCTTC. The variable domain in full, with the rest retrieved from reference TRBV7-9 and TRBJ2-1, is DTGVSQNPRHKITKRGQNVTFRCDPISEHNRLYWYRQTLGQGPEFLTYFQNEAQLEKSRLLSDRFSAERPKGSFSTLEIQRTEQGDSAMYLCASSLEGRTYNEQFFGPGTRLTVL.

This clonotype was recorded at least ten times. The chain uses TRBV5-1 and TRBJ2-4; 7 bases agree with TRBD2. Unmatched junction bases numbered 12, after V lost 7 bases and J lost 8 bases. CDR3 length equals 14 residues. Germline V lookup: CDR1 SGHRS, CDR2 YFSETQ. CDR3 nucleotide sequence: TGCGCCAGCGGAGCGGGATCCCTTGGGGACATTCAGTACTTC. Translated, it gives CASGAGSLGDIQYF.

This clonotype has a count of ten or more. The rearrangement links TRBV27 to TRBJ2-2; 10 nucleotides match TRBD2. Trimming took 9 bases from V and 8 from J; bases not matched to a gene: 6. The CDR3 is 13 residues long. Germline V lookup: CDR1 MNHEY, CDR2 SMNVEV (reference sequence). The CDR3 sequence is CASFGLAAGELFF. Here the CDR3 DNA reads TGTGCCAGTTTTGGACTAGCGGCTGGGGAGCTGTTTTTT.

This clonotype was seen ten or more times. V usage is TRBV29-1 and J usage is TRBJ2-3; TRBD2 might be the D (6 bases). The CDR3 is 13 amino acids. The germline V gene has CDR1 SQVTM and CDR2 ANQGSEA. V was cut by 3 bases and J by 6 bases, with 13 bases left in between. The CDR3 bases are TGCAGCGTTGAGGGACTCCTTATGGATACGCAGTATTTT. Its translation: CSVEGLLMDTQYF.

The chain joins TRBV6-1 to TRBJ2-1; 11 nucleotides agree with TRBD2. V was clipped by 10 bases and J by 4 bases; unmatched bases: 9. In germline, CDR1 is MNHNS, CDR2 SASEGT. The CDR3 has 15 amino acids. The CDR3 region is CATTPTSGSYNEQFF. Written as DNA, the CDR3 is TGTGCCACCACCCCCACTAGCGGGAGTTACAATGAGCAGTTCTTC.

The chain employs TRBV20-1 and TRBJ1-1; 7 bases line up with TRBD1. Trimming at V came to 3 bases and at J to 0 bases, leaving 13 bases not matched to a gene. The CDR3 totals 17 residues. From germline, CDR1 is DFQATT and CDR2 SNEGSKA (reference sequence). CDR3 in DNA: TGCAGTGCTAGCCACAGGGGTACCTACCGAATGAACACTGAAGCTTTCTTT. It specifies CSASHRGTYRMNTEAFF.

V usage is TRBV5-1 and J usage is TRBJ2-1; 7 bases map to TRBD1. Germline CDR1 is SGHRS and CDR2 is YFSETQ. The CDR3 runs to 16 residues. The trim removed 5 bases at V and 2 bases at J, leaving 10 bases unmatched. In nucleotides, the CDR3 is TGCGCCAGCAGGCCCATGACAGGGCTTACCTACAATGAGCAGTTCTTC. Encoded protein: CASRPMTGLTYNEQFF. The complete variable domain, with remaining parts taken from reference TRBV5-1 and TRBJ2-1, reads KAGVTQTPRYLIKTRGQQVTLSCSPISGHRSVSWYQQTPGQGLQFLFEYFSETQRNKGNFPGRFSGRQFSNSRSEMNVSTLELGDSALYLCASRPMTGLTYNEQFFGPGTRLTVL.

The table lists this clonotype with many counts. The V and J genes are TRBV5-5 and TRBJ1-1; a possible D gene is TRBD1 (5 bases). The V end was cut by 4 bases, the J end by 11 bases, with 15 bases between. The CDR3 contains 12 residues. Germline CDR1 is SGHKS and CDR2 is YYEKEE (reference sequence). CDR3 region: CASSLGPYGAFF. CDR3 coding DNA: TGTGCCAGCAGCCTGGGACCTTATGGGGCTTTCTTT.

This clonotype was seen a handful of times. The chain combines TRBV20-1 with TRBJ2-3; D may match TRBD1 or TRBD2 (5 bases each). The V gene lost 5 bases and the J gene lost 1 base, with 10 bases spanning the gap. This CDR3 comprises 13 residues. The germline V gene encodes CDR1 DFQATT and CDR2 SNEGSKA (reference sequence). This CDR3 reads CSAGGRGTDTQYF. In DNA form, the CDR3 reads TGCAGTGCTGGGGGTCGGGGCACAGATACGCAGTATTTT.

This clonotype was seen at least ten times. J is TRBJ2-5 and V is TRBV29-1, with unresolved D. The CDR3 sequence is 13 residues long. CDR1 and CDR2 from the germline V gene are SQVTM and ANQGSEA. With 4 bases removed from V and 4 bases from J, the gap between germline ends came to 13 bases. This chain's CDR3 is CSVGPRVSETQYF. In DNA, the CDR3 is TGCAGCGTTGGTCCTCGGGTATCAGAGACCCAGTACTTC.

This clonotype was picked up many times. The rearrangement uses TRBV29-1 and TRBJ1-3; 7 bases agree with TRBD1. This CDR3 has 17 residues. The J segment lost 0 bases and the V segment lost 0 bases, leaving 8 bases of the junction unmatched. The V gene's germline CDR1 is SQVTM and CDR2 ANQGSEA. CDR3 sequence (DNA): TGCAGCGTTGAAGAAGCAGGGACAGTCCTCTCTGGAAACACCATATATTTT. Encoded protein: CSVEEAGTVLSGNTIYF.

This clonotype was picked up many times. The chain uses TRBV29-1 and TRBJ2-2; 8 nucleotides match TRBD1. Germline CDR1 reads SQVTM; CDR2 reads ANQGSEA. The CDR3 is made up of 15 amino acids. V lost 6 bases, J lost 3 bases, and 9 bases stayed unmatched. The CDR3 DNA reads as TGCAGCGTCGAATACCAGGGGGCCTACACCGGGGAGCTGTTTTTT. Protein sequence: CSVEYQGAYTGELFF.

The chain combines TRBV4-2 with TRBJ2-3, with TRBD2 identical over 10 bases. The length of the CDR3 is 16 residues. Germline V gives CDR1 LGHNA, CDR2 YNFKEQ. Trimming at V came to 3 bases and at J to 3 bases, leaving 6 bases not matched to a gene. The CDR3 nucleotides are TGTGCCAGCAGCCATCAAGCGGGAGGGCTGACAGATACGCAGTATTTT. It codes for CASSHQAGGLTDTQYF.

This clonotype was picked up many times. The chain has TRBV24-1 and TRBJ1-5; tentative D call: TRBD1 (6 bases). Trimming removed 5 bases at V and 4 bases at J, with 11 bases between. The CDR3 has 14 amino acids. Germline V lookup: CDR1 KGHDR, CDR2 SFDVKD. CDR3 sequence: CATSVGAGNQPQHF. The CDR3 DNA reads TGTGCCACCAGTGTGGGGGCAGGGAATCAGCCCCAGCATTTT.

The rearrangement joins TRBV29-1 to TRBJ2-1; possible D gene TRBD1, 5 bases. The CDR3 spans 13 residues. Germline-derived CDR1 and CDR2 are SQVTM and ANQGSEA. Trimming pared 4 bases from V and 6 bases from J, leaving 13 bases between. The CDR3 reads CSVVETAINEQFF. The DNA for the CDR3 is TGCAGCGTTGTCGAGACAGCGATCAATGAGCAGTTCTTC.

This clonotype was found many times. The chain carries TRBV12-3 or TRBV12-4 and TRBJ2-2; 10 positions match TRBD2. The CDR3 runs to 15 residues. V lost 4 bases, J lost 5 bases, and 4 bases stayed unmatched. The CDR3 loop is CASSWPGLATGELFF. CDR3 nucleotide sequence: TGTGCCAGCAGTTGGCCGGGACTAGCGACCGGGGAGCTGTTTTTT.